This record looks at one TCR beta chain sequence and its context. The CDR3 covers 18 residues. Germline V lookup: CDR1 KGHSH, CDR2 LQKENI. Trimming removed 3 bases from V and 8 bases from J; junction bases left unmatched: 14. The entry originates in a study of blood T cell repertoires in COVID-19. Study in general: Sample material is recorded as cDNA or gDNA derived from T cells, B-cell-depleted T cells, or PBMCs.

Produced via immunoSEQ multiplex PCR; TCRdb's table is partial and in-frame only. The sample gives 140,000 to 150,000 clones, roughly three quarters of which show up once; 1.5% to 2.5% is in the top ten. V is TRBV18 and J is TRBJ2-1; TRBD2 agrees at 12 bases. The origin of this receptor is a woman aged 55-70 years with acute or convalescent COVID-19. The sequencing input was peripheral blood. CDR3 loop: CASSPTTKPGLAGDEQFF. CDR3 in DNA: TGTGCCAGCTCACCCACCACTAAACCGGGACTAGCGGGTGATGAGCAGTTCTTC.